The entry below gives a single T cell receptor (beta chain) sequence along with its context. It lacks a known antigen. No much larger clone is present one base from it, and per-base qualities are unavailable. TCRbeta CDR3 regions were amplified from genomic DNA using the immunoSEQ Assay, a bias-controlled multiplex PCR. As for the original processing: The number of nucleated cells in each sample was estimated from the amplification of reference gene primers within the assay. To quantify the absolute abundance of each unique TCRbeta CDR3 rearrangement, sequence reads were collapsed and filtered. For each sample, productive Simpson clonality was calculated as the square root of Simpson's diversity index across productive rearrangements. TCRdb's version of the immuneACCESS table is confined to in-frame rearrangements and falls short of the full clone set. An unresolved V gene accounts for under half of the shortfall where checked; the remainder is of unknown origin. D and trimming were read from the DNA, whereas the V and J calls and clone size are those reported in that table. The sample table contains hundreds of thousands of clones; only one count was recorded for roughly 90% of them. About 3% of the sample belongs to the ten largest clones.

In Seattle, one collaborating source enrolled patients while the infection was active and tracked those patients longitudinally over the course of disease. Whole blood was collected in K2EDTA tubes by collaborating institutions according to the institutions' own protocols. Collaborator samples were shipped for TCRbeta analysis as frozen whole blood, isolated PBMCs, or DNA extracted from either sample type. Including cysteine and phenylalanine, the CDR3 has 16 amino acids. Only the CDR3 part of the read is kept: 48 bases, read in frame from the first base. From the germline V gene (reference sequence), CDR1 is PRHDT and CDR2 is FYEKMQ. V ends up 5 bases short and J 2 bases short, with an unmatched junction base count of 6. The source of the sample is a study of blood T cell repertoires in COVID-19 (dated by TCRdb to 2019 to 2021). Regarding the complete study: Collaborator samples came from the United States, Italy and Spain and covered acute and convalescent phases of COVID-19. HLA class I and class II types, where available, came from metadata supplied by the sample provider rather than from assay-based typing. The repertoires were made available in a free public database intended to serve as a resource for research on the immune response to SARS-CoV-2. Sample metadata almost always included a de-identified subject ID, COVID-19 status, age in years and sex. The samples were drawn from two sources: the first 160 participants of the ongoing ImmuneRACE study, and 950 to 1,500 subjects contributed by 6 global collaborators. Deeply sampled blood TCRbeta repertoires from subjects exposed to, actively infected with, or recovered from COVID-19 were included in the dataset. The prospective study material was composed of cDNA or gDNA derived from T cells, B-cell-depleted T cells, or PBMCs. What the study reported, not specific to this receptor: Clinical and demographic metadata were provided uncurated, with the amount varying by source and participant.

Input material: peripheral blood. The clonotype originates from a woman in her 30s with COVID-19, enrolled during active disease. The sequence links TRBV13 to TRBJ2-7; the junction holds 13 bases that match TRBD2. The CDR3 sequence is CASSPGTSGATYEQYF. The DNA sequence follows: TGTGCCAGCAGCCCAGGGACTAGCGGGGCTACCTACGAGCAGTACTTC. When the CDR3 is completed using the reference TRBV13 and TRBJ2-7 genes on either side, the full variable domain is AAGVIQSPRHLIKEKRETATLKCYPIPRHDTVYWYQQGPGQDPQFLISFYEKMQSDKGSIPDRFSAQQFSDYHSELNMSSLELGDSALYFCASSPGTSGATYEQYFGPGTRLTVT.